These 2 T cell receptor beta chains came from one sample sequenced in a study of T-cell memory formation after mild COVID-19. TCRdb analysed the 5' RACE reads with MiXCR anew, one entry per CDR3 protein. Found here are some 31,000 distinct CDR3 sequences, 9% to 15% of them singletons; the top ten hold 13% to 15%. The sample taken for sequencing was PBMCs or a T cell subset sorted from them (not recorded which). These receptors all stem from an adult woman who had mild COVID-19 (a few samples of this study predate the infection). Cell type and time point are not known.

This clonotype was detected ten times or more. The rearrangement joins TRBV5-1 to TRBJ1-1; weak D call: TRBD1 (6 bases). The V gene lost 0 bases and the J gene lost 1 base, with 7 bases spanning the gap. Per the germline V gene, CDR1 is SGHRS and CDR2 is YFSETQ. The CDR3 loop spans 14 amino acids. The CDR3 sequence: CASSLGRGNTEAFF. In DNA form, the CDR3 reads TGCGCCAGCAGCTTGGGCAGGGGGAACACTGAAGCTTTCTTT.

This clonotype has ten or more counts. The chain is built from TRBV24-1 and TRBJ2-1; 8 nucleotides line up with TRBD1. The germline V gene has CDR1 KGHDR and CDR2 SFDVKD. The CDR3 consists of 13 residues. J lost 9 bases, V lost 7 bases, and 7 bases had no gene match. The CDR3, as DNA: TGTGCCACCAGCAATACAGGGGGAGGTGAGCAGTTCTTC. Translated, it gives CATSNTGGGEQFF.